One T cell receptor (beta chain) is described in this entry. This clone was recorded once. The specificity of this receptor is unknown. One base away there is no much larger clone; base qualities are not given. Library construction relied on the immunoSEQ multiplex PCR assay. For the multiplex PCR, a mixture combining 60 forward primers for TCR Vbeta segments and 13 reverse primers for TCR Jbeta segments was used. Amplification of the CDR3 region of rearranged TCR beta genes was performed with a multiplex PCR assay on genomic DNA. The amplified TCR beta libraries were sequenced on the Illumina HiSeq System as 87-base-pair reads. Under the source paper's analysis protocol: Across the roughly 600 repertoires, a later analysis counted roughly 84 million unique TCR beta chains, 9.5 million to 13 million of which were shared by at least two donors. Raw reads were error-corrected and collapsed into unique sequences by a nearest-neighbor algorithm in which closely related sequences were merged to remove PCR and sequencing errors. To assign V, D and J gene segments, CDR3 sequences were aligned to IMGT reference sequences. Each retained sequence needed at least a six-nucleotide match to both a V gene segment and a J gene segment. Rearrangements were classified as productive when the CDR3 lacked stop codons and remained in frame with V and J, and all other rearrangements were classified as non-productive. CDR3 was defined by IMGT convention, running from the second conserved V-encoded cysteine to the conserved J-encoded phenylalanine. In an earlier analysis of 587 of the donors, sequences lacking an unambiguous match to a single V gene segment were excluded. In an earlier analysis of a few hundred of the donors, a V segment was called functional when productive rearrangements were above 56.7%, and segregating when the standard deviation between donors exceeded 5%. A statistical classification framework was developed to diagnose cytomegalovirus status using the catalog of TCR beta chain sequences. V and J gene assignment, in a later analysis, came from comparing TCR nucleotide sequences with IMGT/GENE-DB human TR gene sequences. The TCRdist pipeline was used in a later analysis to assign CDR3 sequences and most-parsimonious VDJ recombination scenarios. A later analysis defined each TCR beta chain by its CDR3 amino acid sequence plus V-gene family, and excluded reads lacking a unique V-gene family. To address suspected cross-contamination and a sequencing artifact, a later analysis removed under 600 highly shared, low-generation-probability nucleotide sequences. In a later analysis, a clonal expansion index for each public chain was calculated from normalized within-repertoire ranks of inferred template counts. A later analysis computed generation probabilities with a VDJ recombination model fitted to out-of-frame rearrangements, and checked the results against IGoR. In a later analysis, hypergeometric tests were used to score TCR-TCR, TCR-HLA and TCR-CMV co-occurrence, with a repertoire-size bias correction applied to TCR pairs. In a later analysis, false discovery rates were estimated by permuting HLA or CMV assignments 20 times. A later analysis grouped co-occurring TCRs with DBSCAN, adding TCRdist sequence similarity when clustering within HLA-allele-positive subsets. Repertoires with fewer than 30,000 or more than 120,000 public chains, plus five repertoires with anomalous nucleotide sharing, were excluded from co-occurrence clustering. TCRdb obtained this table from immuneACCESS and retained in-frame rearrangements with V and J assigned. These tables miss some clones; where compared with another copy, unresolved V genes account for less than half of the shortfall, and the remainder is unexplained. V and J calls and clone size follow that table, whereas D and trimming were derived from the DNA. The sample data list some 41,000 clones, and under 60% of these were observed just once. The ten top clones hold 5.5% to 7% of the sample.

Reading from cysteine to phenylalanine, the CDR3 counts 15 amino acids. Kept here is only the CDR3 DNA, which spans 45 bases and is read in frame from base 1. Trimming removed 1 base from V and 1 base from J, leaving 10 bases between the germline ends. Sequences LGHNT (CDR1) and FRNRAP (CDR2) are obtained from the germline V gene. The data were obtained in a study of cytomegalovirus exposure and HLA in healthy donors (dated by TCRdb to the late 2010s). Regarding the study in general: In an earlier analysis of some 610 of the donors, roughly 300 Gb of sequence data and 95 million to 130 million unique TCR beta sequences from 180 million or so T cells were reported. The aim of the study was to test whether cataloging public T cell receptors could identify signatures of past pathogen exposure. Typing coverage varied by locus: about 620-630 donors for A, B, C, DRB1 and DQB1; 500 to 550 for DQA1; more than 600 for DPA1; approximately 490 for DPB1. Both class I and class II loci were covered by HLA typing, at four-digit resolution. Every repertoire in the discovery cohort had been generated on one and the same sequencing platform. Rather than using new phenotypic data, the later analysis identified candidate immune exposures from TCR beta sequences and from how often those sequences occurred across donors. An early release that covered 500 to 800 HLA-typed donors contained about 300 gigabases of sequencing data and 85 million to 100 million unique TCR sequences. In a later analysis, previously published TCR beta repertoires from several hundred donors were re-analyzed and high-resolution HLA genotyping was added so that TCR occurrence patterns could be studied. In addition to the first cohort of 666 subjects, a separate validation cohort of 100 to 150 different subjects was used. The T cell repertoires of some 670 subjects were profiled by immunosequencing and related to cytomegalovirus serostatus. Of the roughly 400 genotyped donors, 65% to 90% fell in the genetic ancestry cluster associated with self-reported Caucasian donors. An earlier analysis of a few hundred of the donors applied high-throughput TCR beta sequencing to assess whether each TCR beta V gene segment acted as functional or pseudogenic. The study combined high-throughput TCR immunosequencing, statistical association of individual TCRs with disease status, and machine learning to predict cytomegalovirus infection status. Roughly 5 DR-DQ haplotypes were handled as single units for association and clustering, since linkage in the cohort was strong. A later genetic analysis used genome-wide SNP genotypes for 398 of the 666 donors, treating that subset as a discovery cohort. Among a few hundred genotyped donors of the cohort, an average of about 240,000 unique TCR beta nucleotide sequences were sequenced per donor, approximately 20% of them non-productive. Donor age, sex, ethnicity and CMV serostatus were compiled alongside the repertoire data.

The cohort comprised 666 healthy bone marrow donors. At the time of sampling, every cohort member was nominally healthy, though immune exposures that went unrecorded were likely present. The donor was CMV seronegative and was included in the group of 352 seronegative cohort members. A peripheral blood sample was collected from each donor, and TCR beta sequencing was performed on peripheral blood mononuclear cells. Genomic DNA extraction from the blood cell samples was performed with the Qiagen DNeasy Blood Extraction Kit. General study outcomes and caveats: The cohort was sequenced for TCR beta chains only, and without alpha or paired-chain data the features that could be detected were limited. A later genetic analysis associated a missense DCLRE1C variant with V-gene and J-gene trimming of TCR beta chains, and an independent cohort replicated the association. Most TCR sequences were observed very rarely across donors, whereas some public TCRs were present in many individuals. In a later analysis, several top co-occurrence clusters were reported to appear linked to parvovirus B19, influenza, CMV and Epstein-Barr virus. A further reported finding was that TCR beta sequences accurately predicted the HLA-A and HLA-B alleles for most subjects in the first cohort. In a later genetic analysis, fewer N-insertions in productive TCRs were reported among donors in an Asian-associated ancestry cluster than the roughly 640-donor mean. Some IMGT-functional V segments, including TRBV6-2 and TRBV6-3, could not be told apart with the 87-base-pair reads, so those segments were excluded. A few of the identified cytomegalovirus-associated TCR beta chains were confirmed in vitro to be specific for cytomegalovirus antigens. Because HLA typing was missing for some donors at each locus, association tests included only the typed subset. In a later analysis, most CMV-associated TCR beta chains were found to appear HLA-restricted, with HLA associations seemingly driven largely by CMV exposure. Correlated functional status among segregating V segments might reflect linkage disequilibrium, but an unknown experimental factor could not be ruled out. A later analysis found that HLA-associated TCR beta chains were more clonally expanded and had lower generation probabilities than equally common non-associated chains. In a later analysis, TCR association rates were found to vary across HLA loci, with the most associated TCRs seen for DRB1 alleles and the fewest for HLA-C alleles. A cluster of highly shared sequence variants was judged likely to be a technical artifact of the sequencing pipeline. Roughly uniform sequencing depth across donors was assumed in presence/absence analyses, although this assumption may not hold. The only immune exposure information available for the cohort was CMV serostatus. Because counts were too low, 15 or so rarely observed V segments, including chromosome 9 orphons, were excluded from the earlier analysis of 500 to 700 of the donors. At a false discovery rate of 0.05, a later analysis linked 15,000 to 20,000 TCR beta sequences to specific HLA alleles. When HLA alleles, especially DR and DQ, strongly co-occurred, TCR associations were difficult to assign to individual alleles. Broadly in line with IMGT annotations, most TCR beta V segments showed up in productive rearrangements about 90% or about 30% of the time in an earlier analysis of approximately 640 of the donors. The authors suggested that the approach could potentially be generalized to other disease states and immunological phenotypes. In both the original and validation cohorts, the classifier was reported to diagnose cytomegalovirus status with high specificity and sensitivity. In the study, around 150 TCR beta chains were listed as associated with cytomegalovirus.

Sample: PBMCs. In this chain, TRBV12-5 is recombined with TRBJ1-1; 5 matching bases give a weak D call of TRBD1. This receptor was identified in a man in his 60s in good health and CMV-seronegative. The CDR3 loop reads CASGLGSGGNTEAFF. Read as DNA, the sequence is TGTGCTAGTGGTTTGGGATCGGGGGGGAACACTGAAGCTTTCTTT.